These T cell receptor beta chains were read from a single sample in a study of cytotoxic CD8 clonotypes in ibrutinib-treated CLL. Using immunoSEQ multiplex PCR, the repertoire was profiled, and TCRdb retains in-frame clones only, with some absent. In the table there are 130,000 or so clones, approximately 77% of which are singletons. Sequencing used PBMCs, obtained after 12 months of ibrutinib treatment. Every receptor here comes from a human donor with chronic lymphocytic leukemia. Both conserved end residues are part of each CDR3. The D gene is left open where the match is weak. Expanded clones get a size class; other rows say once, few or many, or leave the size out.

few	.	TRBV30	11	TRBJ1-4	CAWSEARELFF	TGTGCCTGGAGTGAGGCGCGTGAACTGTTTTTT
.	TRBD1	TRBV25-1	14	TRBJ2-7	CASSETDRGYEQYF	TGTGCCAGCAGTGAAACGGACAGGGGTTACGAGCAGTACTTC
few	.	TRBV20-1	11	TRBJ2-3	CSARLADTQYF	TGCAGTGCAAGACTAGCAGATACGCAGTATTTT
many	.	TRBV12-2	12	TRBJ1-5	CASRLSVQPQHF	TGTGCAAGTCGCTTAAGCGTTCAGCCCCAGCATTTT
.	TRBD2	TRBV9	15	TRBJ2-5	CASSAISSGSKTQYF	TGTGCCAGCAGCGCCATCTCTAGCGGGAGTAAGACCCAGTACTTC
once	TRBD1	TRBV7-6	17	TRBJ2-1	CASSPGTGGVSYNEQFF	TGTGCCAGCAGCCCAGGGACAGGGGGCGTCAGCTACAATGAGCAGTTCTTC
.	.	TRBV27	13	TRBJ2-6	CASSLNGANVLTF	TGTGCCAGCAGTTTGAATGGGGCCAACGTCCTGACTTTC
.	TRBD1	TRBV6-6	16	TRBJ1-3	CASSQDRANSGNTIYF	TGTGCCAGCAGCCAAGACAGGGCCAACTCTGGAAACACCATATATTTT
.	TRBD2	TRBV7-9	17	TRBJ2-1	CASSLKGKWREDNEQFF	TGTGCCAGCAGCTTAAAAGGGAAGTGGCGGGAGGACAATGAGCAGTTCTTC
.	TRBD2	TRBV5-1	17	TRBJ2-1	CASSLDSSASGNNEQFF	TGCGCCAGCAGCTTGGATAGTTCGGCTAGCGGGAACAATGAGCAGTTCTTC
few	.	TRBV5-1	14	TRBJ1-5	CASSLGTSNQPQHF	TGCGCCAGCAGTCTGGGGACGAGCAATCAGCCCCAGCATTTT
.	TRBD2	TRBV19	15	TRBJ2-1	CASSIPRTSGHEQFF	TGTGCCAGTAGTATTCCTCGGACTAGCGGCCATGAGCAGTTCTTC
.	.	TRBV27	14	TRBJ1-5	CASSRGTGNQPQHF	TGTGCCAGCAGCAGGGGAACGGGCAATCAGCCCCAGCATTTT
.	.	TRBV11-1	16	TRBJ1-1	CASSPGRTVANTEAFF	TGTGCCAGCAGCCCCGGGCGGACAGTGGCGAACACTGAAGCTTTCTTT
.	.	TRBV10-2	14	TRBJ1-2	CASSEGLLNYGYTF	TGCGCCAGCAGTGAGGGACTTTTGAACTATGGCTACACCTTC
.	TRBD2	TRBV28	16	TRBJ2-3	CASSALTSGRFDTQYF	TGTGCCAGCAGTGCCCTTACTAGCGGGAGGTTTGATACGCAGTATTTT
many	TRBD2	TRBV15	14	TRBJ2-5	CATSRALAVETQYF	TGTGCCACCAGCAGAGCGCTAGCGGTTGAGACCCAGTACTTC
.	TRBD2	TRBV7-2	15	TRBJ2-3	CASSLAGGSTDTQYF	TGTGCCAGCAGCTTAGCGGGAGGGAGCACAGATACGCAGTATTTT
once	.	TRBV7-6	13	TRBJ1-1	CASSSQGNTEAFF	TGTGCCAGCAGCTCTCAGGGGAACACTGAAGCTTTCTTT
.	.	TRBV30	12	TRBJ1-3	CAWQGSGNTIYF	TGTGCCTGGCAGGGCTCTGGAAACACCATATATTTT
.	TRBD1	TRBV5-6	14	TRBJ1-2	CASSRQGVNYGYTF	TGTGCCAGCAGCAGACAGGGGGTTAACTATGGCTACACCTTC
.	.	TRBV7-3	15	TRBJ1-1	CASSPLPTVNTEAFF	TGTGCCAGCAGCCCACTCCCGACAGTGAACACTGAAGCTTTCTTT
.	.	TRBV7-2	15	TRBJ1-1	CASSFLMGEGLFAFF	TGTGCCAGCAGCTTCCTAATGGGGGAGGGTTTGTTCGCTTTCTTT
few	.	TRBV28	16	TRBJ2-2	CASSWGYSLNTGELFF	TGTGCCAGCAGTTGGGGTTACAGTCTCAACACCGGGGAGCTGTTTTTT
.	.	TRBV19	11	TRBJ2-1	CASSIADEQFF	TGTGCCAGTAGTATAGCGGATGAGCAGTTCTTC
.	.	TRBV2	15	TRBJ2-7	CASGDGIAASYEQYF	TGTGCCAGCGGGGATGGGATAGCTGCCTCCTACGAGCAGTACTTC
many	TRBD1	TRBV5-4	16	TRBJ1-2	CASSLNWAQDRHGYTF	TGTGCCAGCAGCCTGAACTGGGCCCAGGACAGGCATGGCTACACCTTC
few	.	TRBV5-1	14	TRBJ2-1	CASSLGLAENEQFF	TGCGCCAGCAGCTTGGGTCTAGCCGAGAATGAGCAGTTCTTC
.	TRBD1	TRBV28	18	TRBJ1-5	CASSLEQTRGQVNQPQHF	TGTGCCAGCAGTTTAGAGCAAACGAGGGGACAGGTCAATCAGCCCCAGCATTTT
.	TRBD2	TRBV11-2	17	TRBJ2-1	CASSLGGPASGYNEQFF	TGTGCCAGCAGCTTGGGTGGGCCAGCTAGCGGATACAATGAGCAGTTCTTC
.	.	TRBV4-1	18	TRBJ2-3	CASSQGGTGDSSTDTQYF	TGCGCCAGCAGCCAAGGAGGAACAGGCGATTCTAGCACAGATACGCAGTATTTT
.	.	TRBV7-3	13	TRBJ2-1	CASSLGSFREQFF	TGTGCCAGCAGCTTAGGAAGTTTCCGCGAGCAGTTCTTC
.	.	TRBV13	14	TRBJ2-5	CASSLARAQETQYF	TGTGCCAGCAGCTTAGCCAGGGCCCAAGAGACCCAGTACTTC